This T cell receptor (beta chain) was obtained from a study of graft-versus-host responses after intestinal transplantation. General observations from the study: GvH clones surfaced in recipient marrow, some emerging earlier in ileum or blood.

Trimming took 0 bases from V and 7 from J, leaving 7 bases between them. CDR1 is MNHNS, CDR2 SASEGT, per germline. This CDR3 contains 14 residues. Assay: immunoSEQ multiplex PCR; the TCRdb copy retains only in-frame clones and omits some. The top ten clones hold approximately 4% of a sample with roughly 40,000 clones, 90% to 95% of them seen once. Remarks on this clone: Its antigen is as yet unknown.

This sequence originates from a human patient who received an intestinal transplant, so some T cells may come from the graft donor. The source was PBMCs, collected almost 750 days after intestinal transplantation. This rearrangement joins TRBV6-1 to TRBJ1-6; D gene uncertain. CDR3 sequence: CASSEAGPNSPLHF. Here the CDR3 DNA reads TGTGCCAGCAGTGAAGCGGGTCCGAATTCACCCCTCCACTTT.